One and the same sample provided the 8 T cell receptor beta chains below, sequenced in a study of shared clonotypes between healthy human individuals. Profiling relied on immunoSEQ multiplex PCR, and the TCRdb table lists in-frame clones only, not all of them. The profile shows some 580,000 clones, roughly 97% of them singletons. Specimen: naive CD4+ T cells sorted from blood. This sample's subset: CD45RA+ positively selected. These TCRs come from a woman aged 25-40 years in good health.

The V call is TRBV28, the J call TRBJ1-2, with TRBD1 matching 10 bases. This CDR3 is 17 amino acids long. V gave up 7 bases and J gave up 8 bases; unmatched junction bases: 19. From germline, CDR1 is MDHEN and CDR2 SYDVKM. CDR3 coding DNA: TGTGCCAGCACTTTCAACGGCCCTGACAGGGGGCCTCGAGGCTACACCTTC. Translation: CASTFNGPDRGPRGYTF.

The CDR3 reads CASSRTASNYGYTF. DNA for the CDR3: TGTGCCAGCAGTCGGACAGCTTCTAACTATGGCTACACCTTC. The V gene is TRBV2, the J gene TRBJ1-2; a possible D gene is TRBD1 (6 bases). Germline assignment: CDR1 SNHLY and CDR2 FYNNEI. This CDR3 has 14 residues. Between the trimmed V and J ends, which lost 5 bases and 0 bases, there was a span of 10 bases. The full variable domain, with the rest looked up from reference TRBV2 and TRBJ1-2, is EPEVTQTPSHQVTQMGQEVILRCVPISNHLYFYWYRQILGQKVEFLVSFYNNEISEKSEIFDDQFSVERPDGSNFTLKIRSTKLEDSAMYFCASSRTASNYGYTFGSGTRLTVV.

The chain employs TRBV11-2 and TRBJ2-3, with 14 bases aligning to TRBD2. The V segment lost 4 bases and the J segment 6 bases; nucleotides outside the gene matches: 9. The CDR3 is 17 residues long. CDR1 SGHAT and CDR2 FQNNGV come from the germline V gene. The CDR3 sequence: CASSSERLAGGGDTQYF. In DNA, the CDR3 is TGTGCCAGCAGCTCCGAGCGACTAGCGGGAGGGGGGGATACGCAGTATTTT. The entire variable domain, with the rest obtained from reference TRBV11-2 and TRBJ2-3, is as follows: EAGVAQSPRYKIIEKRQSVAFWCNPISGHATLYWYQQILGQGPKLLIQFQNNGVVDDSQLPKDRFSAERLKGVDSTLKIQPAKLEDSAVYLCASSSERLAGGGDTQYFGPGTRLTVL.

The V and J genes are TRBV6-6 and TRBJ1-1; D not resolved. The CDR3 is 13 amino acids. Looked up from germline, CDR1 is MNHNY and CDR2 is SVGAGI (reference sequence). Trimming left V 5 bases short and J 3 bases short, with 10 bases between. This CDR3 reads CASSPRKDTEAFF. CDR3 sequence (DNA): TGTGCCAGCAGTCCCCGAAAGGACACTGAAGCTTTCTTT.

This clone was observed a handful of times. This chain connects TRBV19 to TRBJ1-5, with D unclear. CDR1 LNHDA and CDR2 SQIVND come from the germline V gene (reference sequence). V was cut by 5 bases and J by 3 bases, with 8 bases left in between. CDR3 length: 13 amino acids. For the CDR3, the DNA is TGTGCCAGTAGTTCCGGGCTCAATCAGCCCCAGCATTTT. Its protein is CASSSGLNQPQHF.

This rearrangement joins TRBV29-1 to TRBJ2-1, with D perhaps matching TRBD1 or TRBD2 (5 bases each). Per the germline V gene, CDR1 is SQVTM and CDR2 is ANQGSEA. Trimming took 6 bases from V and 7 from J, leaving 13 bases between them. This CDR3 spans 12 amino acids. This CDR3 is CSVSVGRNEQFF. The CDR3 coding sequence is TGCAGCGTCTCAGTGGGACGGAATGAGCAGTTCTTC.

V and J are TRBV5-5 and TRBJ2-7; perhaps D is TRBD1 or TRBD2 (5 bases each). Germline lookup yields CDR1 SGHKS and CDR2 YYEKEE (reference sequence). Trimming cost V 4 bases and J 2 bases, with 16 bases left between them. This CDR3 contains 15 residues. CDR3 bases: TGTGCCAGCAGCCAAGGGACCGAGTCCCCCTACGAGCAGTACTTC. Protein: CASSQGTESPYEQYF.

The chain couples TRBV12-5 to TRBJ2-5; the match to TRBD1 covers 9 bases. The CDR3 loop spans 18 amino acids. V lost 2 bases to trimming and J lost 5 bases; unmatched junction nucleotides: 15. From germline, CDR1 is LGHNT and CDR2 FRNRAP. The DNA for the CDR3 is TGTGCTAGTGGTTTGATCCCTAAGGAACAGGGGGCTGTTGAGACCCAGTACTTC. It codes for CASGLIPKEQGAVETQYF.